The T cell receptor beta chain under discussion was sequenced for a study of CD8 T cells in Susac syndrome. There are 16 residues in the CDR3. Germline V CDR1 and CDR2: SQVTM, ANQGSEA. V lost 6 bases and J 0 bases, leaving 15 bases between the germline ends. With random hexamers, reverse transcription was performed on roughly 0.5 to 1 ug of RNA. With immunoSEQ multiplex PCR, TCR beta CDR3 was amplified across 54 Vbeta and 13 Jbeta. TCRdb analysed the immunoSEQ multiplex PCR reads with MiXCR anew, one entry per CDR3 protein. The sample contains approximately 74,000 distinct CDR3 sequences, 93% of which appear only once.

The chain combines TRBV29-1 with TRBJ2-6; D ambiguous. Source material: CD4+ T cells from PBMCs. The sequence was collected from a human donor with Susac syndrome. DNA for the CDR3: TGCAGCGTACCCACAGTCAGTATCTCTGGGGCCAACGTCCTGACTTTC. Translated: CSVPTVSISGANVLTF.